One sample yielded the 25 T cell receptor beta chains listed below, sequenced in a study of vaccination effects on CD4 cells after COVID-19 (dated by TCRdb to between 2022 and 2023). In the ViraFEST assay, PBMC were stimulated with viral peptide pools, and antigen-specific CD4+ T cell clonotypes were then identified by expansion using TCR sequencing. After approximately 11 days of culture, CD4+ T cells were isolated with the EasySep CD4+ T cell isolation kit. Each participant got two doses of an mRNA SARS-CoV-2 vaccine, either BNT162b2 or mRNA-1273. The library relied on the immunoSEQ multiplex PCR assay. Sourced from immuneACCESS, this table was stored by TCRdb with only in-frame sequences that have V and J called. A share of the clones is absent; for the studies checked, an unresolved V gene accounts for under half, and the remainder has no known explanation. For this sample the table gives tens of thousands of clones, of which 74% were detected only once. About 1.4% of the sample is in the top ten clones.

No antigen has been assigned to these receptors. Sequences were derived from CD4+ T cells from PBMCs cultured with HCoV-229E spike peptides, sampled after COVID-19 vaccination. Reading the label with the study, this specimen's cell subset or site is: HCoV-229E spike overlapping peptide pool stimulation. The receptors were gathered from a human donor who received a COVID-19 vaccine.

The chain uses TRBV27 and TRBJ1-1; 7 bases match TRBD1. This CDR3 has 15 amino acids. Trimming cost V 3 bases and J 0 bases; bases outside gene matches: 4. Germline V lookup: CDR1 MNHEY, CDR2 SMNVEV (reference sequence). CDR3 residues: CASSLGRGMNTEAFF. As DNA, the CDR3 is TGTGCCAGCAGTTTGGGCAGGGGGATGAACACTGAAGCTTTCTTT.

V gene TRBV18 combines with J gene TRBJ2-7; D call uncertain. There are 14 residues in the CDR3. Germline values: CDR1 KGHSH, CDR2 LQKENI. The V and J ends lost 0 bases and 2 bases respectively, with 8 bases between them. CDR3 region: CASSPPPVAYEQYV. The CDR3 region has the DNA TGTGCCAGCTCACCACCGCCAGTGGCCTACGAGCAGTACGTC.

The chain combines TRBV5-4 with TRBJ2-5; the match to TRBD2 covers 10 bases. CDR3 length: 16 amino acids. CDR1 is SGHNT, CDR2 YYREEE, per germline (reference sequence). V lost 4 bases to trimming and J lost 2 bases; unmatched junction nucleotides: 8. CDR3 bases: TGTGCCAGCAGCCCCAGGGGAGCGGGGGGGCAAGAGACCCAGTACTTC. Translating gives CASSPRGAGGQETQYF. The full variable domain, in which reference TRBV5-4 and TRBJ2-5 provide the parts outside the CDR3, is ETGVTQSPTHLIKTRGQQVTLRCSSQSGHNTVSWYQQALGQGPQFIFQYYREEENGRGNFPPRFSGLQFPNYSSELNVNALELDDSALYLCASSPRGAGGQETQYFGPGTRLLVL.

The chain employs TRBV27 and TRBJ2-1; D call uncertain. Germline CDR1 is MNHEY and CDR2 is SMNVEV (reference sequence). V was cut by 6 bases and J by 3 bases, with 9 bases left in between. The CDR3 is 13 residues long. CDR3 region: CASRRQNYNEQFF. The CDR3 coding sequence is TGTGCCAGCAGAAGGCAGAACTACAATGAGCAGTTCTTC.

The genes are TRBV29-1 and TRBJ2-3; 8 bases map to TRBD2. The V and J ends lost 7 bases and 7 bases, in that order; junction bases with no gene match: 13. The CDR3 is 14 residues long. In germline, CDR1 is SQVTM, CDR2 ANQGSEA. The CDR3 here is CSGGGTSRAHTQYF. DNA for the CDR3: TGCAGCGGGGGTGGGACTAGTCGGGCGCATACGCAGTATTTT.

The gene calls are TRBV28 and TRBJ1-5, with D possibly being TRBD1 (5 bases). Germline assignment: CDR1 MDHEN and CDR2 SYDVKM. The CDR3 totals 15 residues. Trimming shortened V by 3 bases and J by 5 bases, and 14 bases separated the two germline ends. The CDR3 here is CASSLGGGLDQPQHF. The CDR3 nucleotides read TGTGCCAGCAGTTTGGGGGGAGGGTTGGATCAGCCCCAGCATTTT.

The rearrangement links TRBV19 to TRBJ1-1, with D possibly being TRBD1 (5 bases). Deletions cut 9 bases from V and 2 bases from J, with 10 bases between. The V gene's germline CDR1 is LNHDA and CDR2 SQIVND (reference sequence). CDR3 length: 12 amino acids. For the CDR3, the DNA is TGTGCCAGCCGGGACTCCAACACTGAAGCTTTCTTT. Translation: CASRDSNTEAFF. Drawing the rest from reference TRBV19 and TRBJ1-1, the complete variable domain is DGGITQSPKYLFRKEGQNVTLSCEQNLNHDAMYWYRQDPGQGLRLIYYSQIVNDFQKGDIAEGYSVSREKKESFPLTVTSAQKNPTAFYLCASRDSNTEAFFGQGTRLTVV.

This clone came up once. V and J are TRBV29-1 and TRBJ1-2; D perhaps matches TRBD1 (6 bases). V dropped 6 bases and J dropped 8 bases, with 13 bases sitting between them. The CDR3 extends over 11 amino acids. Germline CDR1 and CDR2: SQVTM and ANQGSEA. CDR3 coding DNA: TGCAGCGTGTACAGGGTCGAGGGCTACACCTTC. The encoded protein is CSVYRVEGYTF. The full variable domain, completed using reference TRBV29-1 and TRBJ1-2, is SAVISQKPSRDICQRGTSLTIQCQVDSQVTMMFWYRQQPGQSLTLIATANQGSEATYESGFVIDKFPISRPNLTFSTLTVSNMSPEDSSIYLCSVYRVEGYTFGSGTRLTVV.

The chain joins TRBV24-1 to TRBJ2-5; 9 bases agree with TRBD1. From germline, CDR1 is KGHDR and CDR2 SFDVKD. V shed 3 bases and J 7 bases; nucleotides not matched to a gene: 8. This CDR3 has 15 amino acids. The CDR3 sequence: CATSDGTGTGATQYF. CDR3 DNA: TGTGCCACCAGTGATGGGACAGGGACTGGAGCGACCCAGTACTTC.

The chain combines TRBV2 with TRBJ2-7; D not resolved. The CDR3 consists of 13 residues. V shed 6 bases and J shed 0 bases, with 9 bases lying between them. Germline V lookup: CDR1 SNHLY, CDR2 FYNNEI. The CDR3 DNA reads TGTGCCAGCAGAACTCACCCCTCCTACGAGCAGTACGTC. It encodes CASRTHPSYEQYV.

The chain is built from TRBV6-2 or TRBV6-3 and TRBJ2-1; D is undetermined. Trimming took off 5 bases at V and 3 bases at J, with 5 bases between the two ends. The CDR3 covers 12 residues. Looked up from germline, CDR1 is MNHEY and CDR2 is SVGEGT. The CDR3 reads CASSRSYNEQFF. CDR3 DNA sequence: TGTGCCAGCAGTCGTAGCTACAATGAGCAGTTCTTC.

The rearrangement joins TRBV24-1 to TRBJ1-1; possible D gene TRBD1, 6 bases. V gave up 5 bases and J gave up 8 bases, with 17 bases separating them. Germline CDR1 reads KGHDR; CDR2 reads SFDVKD. This CDR3 contains 14 residues. The DNA for the CDR3 is TGTGCCACCAGTGGTCCGGGAGGGGGGGTCGAAGCTTTCTTT. Translation gives CATSGPGGGVEAFF.

The J gene is TRBJ2-7, the V gene TRBV10-2; TRBD2 might be the D (5 bases). CDR3 length: 14 amino acids. Trimming shortened V by 6 bases and J by 2 bases, and 14 bases separated the two germline ends. Germline CDR1 is WSHSY and CDR2 is SAAADI. DNA of the CDR3: TGCGCCAGCAGGCTTAGCGCGGGCCCCTACGAGCAGTACGTC. Translated: CASRLSAGPYEQYV.

The genes are TRBV21-1 and TRBJ1-1; the D call of TRBD1 is as the table states it, not checked on the DNA. TRBV21-1 is tagged as a pseudogene. This CDR3 is 15 amino acids long. CDR3 coding DNA: TGTGCCAGCAGCGAGGGACACCTCATGAACACTGAAGCTTTCTTT. Translation: CASSEGHLMNTEAFF.

The rearrangement uses TRBV5-4 and TRBJ2-5; 8 bases fit TRBD1. The CDR3 contains 13 residues. The V and J ends lost 1 base and 5 bases, in that order; junction bases with no gene match: 1. Germline-derived CDR1 and CDR2 are SGHNT and YYREEE (reference sequence). The CDR3: CASSLNRGETQYF. As DNA, the CDR3 is TGTGCCAGCAGCTTGAACAGGGGGGAGACCCAGTACTTC.

V is TRBV7-3 and J is TRBJ1-1; no clear D. The CDR3 loop spans 15 amino acids. Trimming stripped 5 bases from V and 3 bases from J, with 16 bases between. CDR1 and CDR2 (germline): SGHTA, FQGTGA. CDR3 nucleotide sequence: TGTGCCAGCAGCCGGACGGGCCCGACGGACACTGAAGCTTTCTTT. Translated, it gives CASSRTGPTDTEAFF.

The rearrangement joins TRBV19 to TRBJ1-5; D unclear. The V gene's germline CDR1 is LNHDA and CDR2 SQIVND (reference sequence). The CDR3 totals 15 residues. V gave up 4 bases and J gave up 0 bases, with 10 bases separating them. The CDR3 reads CASSKGKLSNQPQHF. For the CDR3, the DNA is TGTGCCAGTAGTAAGGGCAAGCTTAGCAATCAGCCCCAGCATTTT.

This clone was seen only a few times. This rearrangement joins TRBV19 to TRBJ1-5; TRBD1 is a possible D gene (6 bases). Trimming removed 4 bases from V and 3 bases from J, with 13 bases in between. CDR3 size: 15 residues. Germline loops: CDR1 LNHDA, CDR2 SQIVND (reference sequence). This chain's CDR3 is CASSTPGAANQPQHF. The CDR3 DNA reads as TGTGCCAGTAGTACCCCAGGGGCCGCCAATCAGCCCCAGCATTTT.

The V call is TRBV7-9, the J call TRBJ1-6; D ambiguous. CDR3 size: 13 residues. Germline V gene sequence: CDR1 SEHNR, CDR2 FQNEAQ (reference sequence). V lost 2 bases, J lost 10 bases, and 9 bases lay in between. The CDR3 reads CASSLYGESPLHF. CDR3 nucleotides: TGTGCCAGCAGCTTATATGGGGAATCACCCCTCCACTTT.

The chain carries TRBV28 and TRBJ2-2, with D unclear. V was cut by 3 bases and J by 6 bases, with 8 bases left in between. From germline, CDR1 is MDHEN and CDR2 SYDVKM. The CDR3 consists of 13 residues. In DNA, the CDR3 is TGTGCCAGCAGTTTGGCGGCCCCCGGGGAGCTGTTTTTT. This codes for CASSLAAPGELFF.

The V call is TRBV6-6, the J call TRBJ1-5; weak D call: TRBD1 (5 bases). Per the germline V gene, CDR1 is MNHNY and CDR2 is SVGAGI (reference sequence). The CDR3 consists of 16 residues. V dropped 0 bases and J dropped 6 bases, with 15 bases sitting between them. This chain's CDR3 is CASSYSFRGVGQPQHF. The CDR3 nucleotides read TGTGCCAGCAGTTACTCGTTCCGGGGGGTTGGTCAGCCCCAGCATTTT.

The chain has TRBV5-1 and TRBJ2-7; D possibly uses TRBD1 or TRBD2 (5 bases each). The length of the CDR3 is 18 residues. Per the germline V gene, CDR1 is SGHRS and CDR2 is YFSETQ. Trimming cost V 7 bases and J 3 bases, with 29 bases left between them. CDR3 nucleotides: TGCGCCAGCTTAAACCGGGGCGACAGATCCTCGACCTTCTACGAGCAGTACGTC. Protein: CASLNRGDRSSTFYEQYV.

The rearrangement uses TRBV6-5 and TRBJ2-7; D may be TRBD1 or TRBD2 (5 bases each). Trimming took off 6 bases at V and 3 bases at J, with 12 bases between the two ends. Germline CDR1 and CDR2: MNHEY and SVGAGI. There are 13 residues in the CDR3. The CDR3 DNA reads as TGTGCCAGCAGAAGGGACCGCTACTACGAGCAGTACGTC. The encoded protein is CASRRDRYYEQYV.

V is TRBV13 and J is TRBJ1-4; tentative D call: TRBD1 (5 bases). V was trimmed by 1 base and J by 5 bases, leaving 11 bases between them. The germline V gene encodes CDR1 PRHDT and CDR2 FYEKMQ (reference sequence). This CDR3 contains 15 residues. CDR3: CASSLARGTNEKLFF. The DNA of the CDR3 is TGTGCCAGCAGCTTAGCTCGCGGGACGAATGAAAAACTGTTTTTT. Full variable domain (remainder filled in from reference TRBV13 and TRBJ1-4): AAGVIQSPRHLIKEKRETATLKCYPIPRHDTVYWYQQGPGQDPQFLISFYEKMQSDKGSIPDRFSAQQFSDYHSELNMSSLELGDSALYFCASSLARGTNEKLFFGSGTQLSVL.

The genes are TRBV5-1 and TRBJ2-7, with 10 bases aligning to TRBD1. This CDR3 comprises 14 residues. CDR1 SGHRS and CDR2 YFSETQ come from the germline V gene. Germline trimming cut 0 bases from V and 3 bases from J; bases unmatched to any gene: 0. The CDR3 DNA reads TGCGCCAGCAGCTTGGGGACAGGGGGCTACGAGCAGTACGTC. This encodes CASSLGTGGYEQYV.